The clone carrying this T cell receptor beta chain occurred a few times. This sample was taken from a study of somatic mutations in cytotoxic T cells in rheumatoid arthritis. Generated by immunoSEQ multiplex PCR, the TCRdb table keeps only in-frame clones and is missing some. The sample yields 18,000 or so clones, 65% to 75% seen once. The germline V gene encodes CDR1 SGHVS and CDR2 FQNEAQ. The CDR3 length is 14 residues. V was clipped by 1 base and J by 6 bases, with 9 bases between them. This receptor was taken from a man aged 55 to 70 in good health. V gene TRBV7-8 combines with J gene TRBJ1-4; no clear D. Input material: CD8+ T cells sorted from blood. In DNA, the CDR3 is TGTGCCAGCAGCTTAGGGATGGGAGATGAAAAACTGTTTTTT. This gives the protein CASSLGMGDEKLFF.